This T cell receptor beta chain was recorded in a study of cytomegalovirus exposure and HLA in healthy donors. Study as a whole: An early data release held tens of millions of unique TCRs from HLA-typed donors.

The PCR contained 60 Vbeta and 13 Jbeta primers. Measured with immunoSEQ multiplex PCR; TCRdb has only the in-frame clones, and not every one. The profile shows approximately 190,000 clones, more than 75% of them singletons. Unrecorded immune exposures were likely, despite nominal health at sampling. CDR1 is SGHVS and CDR2 is FNYEAQ in the germline V gene. This CDR3 has 13 residues. The V end was cut by 5 bases, the J end by 2 bases, with 10 bases between. The sequenced sample consisted of PBMCs. The chain couples TRBV7-6 to TRBJ2-7; a weak D match, TRBD2 (6 bases). The origin of this receptor is a woman under 30 in good health and CMV-seronegative. CDR3 DNA sequence: TGTGCCAGCAGCCGGACTAAAGCCTACGAGCAGTACTTC. This encodes CASSRTKAYEQYF.